This paragraph covers one T cell receptor (beta chain) sequence. This CDR3 region has 15 residues. V gave up 0 bases and J gave up 6 bases; unmatched junction bases: 9. The germline CDR1 and CDR2 sequences are SQVTM and ANQGSEA. The sample originates from a study of cytomegalovirus exposure and HLA in healthy donors. Assay: immunoSEQ multiplex PCR; the TCRdb copy retains only in-frame clones and omits some. The sample consists of about 130,000 clones, 85% to 90% of them appearing once. This TCR was recovered from a woman aged 18-35 years in good health and CMV-seropositive. Sample: PBMCs. The rearrangement uses TRBV29-1 and TRBJ1-2; 8 nucleotides match TRBD1. The CDR3 DNA follows: TGCAGCGTTGAAGATATTCGGGGACAGGTTGATGGCTACACCTTC. Translating it yields CSVEDIRGQVDGYTF.